These 24 T cell receptor beta chains were sequenced from one sample in a study of OX40 agonist ivuxolimab in advanced cancers. Generated by immunoSEQ multiplex PCR, the TCRdb table keeps only in-frame clones and is missing some. Among fewer than 25,000 clones, 77% were seen once, and the ten largest hold approximately 15%. Sequencing was performed on CD4+ or CD8+ T cells sorted from blood, taken in a trial of the OX40 agonist ivuxolimab. These receptors were taken from an adult with an advanced solid tumor such as melanoma, head and neck, liver or kidney cancer.

The chain combines TRBV7-8 with TRBJ2-1, with D perhaps TRBD1 (6 bases). Germline CDR1 reads SGHVS; CDR2 reads FQNEAQ. V was pared by 4 bases and J by 5 bases, with 15 bases between. This CDR3 contains 15 residues. The CDR3 loop reads CASSWGPNRDNEQFF. CDR3 nucleotides: TGTGCCAGCAGCTGGGGGCCTAACAGGGACAATGAGCAGTTCTTC.

This chain uses TRBV27 with TRBJ2-1; D possibly uses TRBD1 or TRBD2 (6 bases each). There are 12 residues in the CDR3. From germline, CDR1 is MNHEY and CDR2 SMNVEV (reference sequence). V shed 6 bases and J shed 8 bases, with 11 bases lying between them. The CDR3 DNA sequence: TGTGCCAGCAGAAGGGGGGCGGATGAGCAGTTCTTC. Protein: CASRRGADEQFF.

This chain links TRBV2 with TRBJ1-1; D call uncertain. The CDR3 covers 15 residues. The germline gives CDR1 SNHLY, CDR2 FYNNEI. V lost 2 bases and J 0 bases, leaving 10 bases between the germline ends. The CDR3 region is CASSEYGGMNTEAFF. Here the CDR3 DNA reads TGTGCCAGCAGTGAATATGGTGGGATGAACACTGAAGCTTTCTTT.

This clone occurred once. The gene calls are TRBV7-3 and TRBJ2-1; 10 bases fit TRBD2. Germline V gene sequence: CDR1 SGHTA, CDR2 FQGTGA. There are 15 residues in the CDR3. The ends lost 3 bases at V and 3 bases at J; junction bases unmatched: 2. CDR3: CASSFGLADYNEQFF. The DNA of the CDR3 is TGTGCCAGCAGCTTCGGACTAGCGGACTACAATGAGCAGTTCTTC.

The chain links TRBV11-2 to TRBJ1-2, with TRBD1 matching 7 bases. This CDR3 spans 17 amino acids. After removal of 0 bases from V and 5 bases from J, the junction contained 12 bases not matched to a gene. Germline V lookup: CDR1 SGHAT, CDR2 FQNNGV. CDR3 nucleotides: TGTGCCAGCAGCTTAGATTTGGGACAGCGCTTGGAGTATGGCTACACCTTC. Its protein product is CASSLDLGQRLEYGYTF.

CDR3: CASSLLTGPAYEQYF. The CDR3 bases are TGTGCCAGCAGCTTACTCACAGGTCCGGCCTACGAGCAGTACTTC. The V and J genes are TRBV11-2 and TRBJ2-7, with TRBD1 as a possible D gene (5 bases). CDR1 is SGHAT and CDR2 is FQNNGV in the germline V gene. This CDR3 is 15 amino acids long. V was shortened by 2 bases and J by 2 bases, with 13 bases between the two germline ends.

V gene TRBV29-1 combines with J gene TRBJ2-3, with a tentative D call TRBD1 (6 bases). Germline assignment: CDR1 SQVTM and CDR2 ANQGSEA. The CDR3 covers 14 residues. V dropped 7 bases and J dropped 0 bases, with 14 bases sitting between them. This CDR3 reads CSGLTGTSTDTQYF. The CDR3 nucleotides read TGCAGCGGATTGACCGGGACAAGCACAGATACGCAGTATTTT.

J is TRBJ2-1 and V is TRBV7-9; the match to TRBD2 covers 11 bases. Unmatched junction bases numbered 3, after V lost 5 bases and J lost 0 bases. CDR3 length: 16 residues. Germline V CDR1 and CDR2: SEHNR, FQNEAQ (reference sequence). The DNA of the CDR3 is TGTGCCAGCAGCCCTACTAGCGGGGGCTCCTACAATGAGCAGTTCTTC. It encodes CASSPTSGGSYNEQFF.

This clone showed up just a few times. The CDR3 nucleotides read TGTGCCAGCAGCCCGTTGGAGGATTTGAGTAGGGACCCTAACTATGGCTACACCTTC. Residues: CASSPLEDLSRDPNYGYTF. This rearrangement joins TRBV9 to TRBJ1-2; the D gene is possibly TRBD1 (5 bases). The CDR3 runs to 19 residues. Germline CDR1 is SGDLS and CDR2 is YYNGEE. With 4 bases removed from V and 0 bases from J, the gap between germline ends came to 25 bases.

V is TRBV6-5 and J is TRBJ2-5; 8 bases fit TRBD2. The V segment lost 2 bases and the J segment 1 base; nucleotides outside the gene matches: 3. CDR3 size: 15 residues. Germline CDR1 reads MNHEY; CDR2 reads SVGAGI. This chain's CDR3 is CASSYTGGIQETQYF. CDR3 sequence (DNA): TGTGCCAGCAGTTACACGGGGGGGATCCAAGAGACCCAGTACTTC.

V usage is TRBV27 and J usage is TRBJ2-1; D gene ambiguous. Germline V gene sequence: CDR1 MNHEY, CDR2 SMNVEV (reference sequence). The CDR3 runs 15 residues. Between the trimmed V and J ends, which lost 7 bases and 3 bases, there was a span of 16 bases. CDR3 loop: CASTLVTGGYNEQFF. The CDR3 DNA is TGTGCCAGCACCCTAGTTACCGGTGGCTACAATGAGCAGTTCTTC.

Here the CDR3 reads CASSSLGSKSNQPQHF. The CDR3 DNA reads as TGTGCCAGCAGCTCCCTAGGGAGTAAAAGCAATCAGCCCCAGCATTTT. The chain joins TRBV5-6 to TRBJ1-5; the D is unclear. V lost 3 bases, J lost 1 base, and 14 bases lay in between. Germline CDR1 reads SGHDT; CDR2 reads YYEEEE. This CDR3 is 16 amino acids long.

This clone was seen once. The CDR3 nucleotides read TGTGCCAGCAGTGATGTGGGGACCCAGTACTTC. The encoded protein is CASSDVGTQYF. The gene calls are TRBV2 and TRBJ2-5; D is uncertain. V dropped 3 bases and J dropped 7 bases, with 6 bases sitting between them. Germline CDR1 reads SNHLY; CDR2 reads FYNNEI. The CDR3 is 11 residues long.

This clone was counted between two and nine times. This sequence joins TRBV9 and TRBJ2-1; D is ambiguous. The CDR3 extends over 13 amino acids. The germline V gene encodes CDR1 SGDLS and CDR2 YYNGEE. V was cut by 2 bases and J by 2 bases, with 5 bases left in between. Here the CDR3 reads CASSVVPYNEQFF. The CDR3 DNA is TGTGCCAGCAGCGTCGTCCCCTACAATGAGCAGTTCTTC.

As DNA, the CDR3 is TGTGCCAGCAGTTACTTAGACACTGGCGAGCAGTACTTC. It translates to CASSYLDTGEQYF. The genes are TRBV6-5 and TRBJ2-7; D gene uncertain. The CDR3 is 13 residues long. CDR1 and CDR2 (germline): MNHEY, SVGAGI. Trimming shortened V by 1 base and J by 6 bases, and 10 bases separated the two germline ends.

As concerns this clone: Other DNA sequences from this sample encode an identical CDR3 as well. The chain is built from TRBV19 and TRBJ2-2; tentatively, D is TRBD1 or TRBD2 (5 bases each). This CDR3 comprises 12 residues. V lost 6 bases and J 6 bases, leaving 8 bases between the germline ends. Germline V gene sequence: CDR1 LNHDA, CDR2 SQIVND (reference sequence). The chain's CDR3 is CASRLGAGELFF. The CDR3 DNA reads TGTGCCAGTAGGCTGGGGGCCGGGGAGCTGTTTTTT.

This clone has only a few counts. One end of the junction varies from germline; a read error may be responsible. The rearrangement links TRBV9 to TRBJ2-7; D remains unclear. The CDR3 sequence is 14 residues long. In germline, CDR1 is SGDLS, CDR2 YYNGEE. CDR3 region: CASTVGPDSYEQYF. CDR3 in DNA: TGTGCCAGCACCGTAGGCCCAGACTCCTACGAGCAGTACTTC.

This chain connects TRBV29-1 to TRBJ1-5; D is perhaps TRBD1 (5 bases). This CDR3 is built from 9 residues. V was trimmed by 4 bases and J by 11 bases, leaving 6 bases between them. CDR1 and CDR2 from the germline V gene are SQVTM and ANQGSEA. In nucleotides, the CDR3 is TGCAGCGTTGTCAGGGCCCAGCATTTT. Its translation: CSVVRAQHF.

The rearrangement joins TRBV27 to TRBJ1-5; D is undetermined. The CDR3 spans 13 residues. Germline V gene data show CDR1 as MNHEY and CDR2 as SMNVEV (reference sequence). V lost 5 bases and J lost 0, with 5 bases in between. The CDR3 bases are TGTGCCAGCAGTGACCATAGCAATCAGCCCCAGCATTTT. It specifies CASSDHSNQPQHF.

In its sample, this clone was seen a few times. The chain uses TRBV7-3 and TRBJ2-2; the match to TRBD1 covers 7 bases. Per the germline V gene, CDR1 is SGHTA and CDR2 is FQGTGA. The junction had 2 bases not matched to a gene; V was cut back by 4 bases and J by 6 bases. This CDR3 spans 13 amino acids. In DNA, the CDR3 is TGTGCCAGCAGCTCCCAGGGGGCCGGGGAGCTGTTTTTT. Translated, it gives CASSSQGAGELFF.

In this sample, this clone turned up a few times. V is TRBV4-1 and J is TRBJ2-5, with 10 bases identical to TRBD2. V shed 0 bases, J shed 5 bases, and the junction held 15 bases outside the gene matches. Per the germline V gene, CDR1 is MGHRA and CDR2 is YSYEKL. The CDR3 extends over 19 amino acids. The CDR3 reads CASSQEGAGTSARGETQYF. The CDR3 DNA reads as TGCGCCAGCAGCCAAGAAGGAGCAGGGACTAGCGCAAGGGGGGAGACCCAGTACTTC.

The chain carries TRBV11-2 and TRBJ2-5; D is uncertain. V gave up 0 bases and J gave up 2 bases, with 10 bases separating them. The CDR3 is made up of 15 amino acids. Per germline, CDR1 SGHAT and CDR2 FQNNGV. As DNA, the CDR3 is TGTGCCAGCAGCTTAGAATCCGGGCCTCAAGAGACCCAGTACTTC. Amino acids: CASSLESGPQETQYF.

V usage is TRBV10-3 and J usage is TRBJ2-7, with TRBD2 identical over 10 bases. Trimming removed 6 bases from V and 5 bases from J; junction bases left unmatched: 4. From germline, CDR1 is ENHRY and CDR2 SYGVKD. The CDR3 sequence is 13 residues long. CDR3 DNA sequence: TGTGCCATCAGCTCCGGGACTAGCGACGAGCAGTACTTC. It specifies CAISSGTSDEQYF.

This clone came up a few times. The rearrangement links TRBV28 to TRBJ2-7; weak D call: TRBD1 (6 bases). V was trimmed by 3 bases and J by 3 bases, leaving 9 bases between them. CDR1 and CDR2 from the germline V gene are MDHEN and SYDVKM. The CDR3 has 13 residues. CDR3 nucleotides: TGTGCCAGCAGTTTGTACAGGGTCTACGAGCAGTACTTC. Its protein is CASSLYRVYEQYF.